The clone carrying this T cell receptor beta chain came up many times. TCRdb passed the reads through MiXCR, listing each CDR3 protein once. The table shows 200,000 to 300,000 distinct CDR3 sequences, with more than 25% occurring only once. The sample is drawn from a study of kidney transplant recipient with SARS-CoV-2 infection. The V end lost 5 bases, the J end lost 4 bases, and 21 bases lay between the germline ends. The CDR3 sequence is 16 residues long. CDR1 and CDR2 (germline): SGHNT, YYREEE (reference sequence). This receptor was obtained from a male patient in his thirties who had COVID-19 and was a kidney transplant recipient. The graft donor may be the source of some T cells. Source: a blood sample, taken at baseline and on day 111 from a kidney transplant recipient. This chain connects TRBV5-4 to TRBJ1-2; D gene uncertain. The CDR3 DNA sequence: TGTGCCAGCAGAAGCGTCGTACCAGGAAAGACCTATGGCTACACCTTC. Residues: CASRSVVPGKTYGYTF.